A selection of T cell receptor beta chains follows, all from one sample in a study of blood T cell repertoires in COVID-19. Profiled with immunoSEQ multiplex PCR; TCRdb holds only in-frame clones, not every one. The table lists under 450,000 clones, approximately 88% of them singletons. The sequenced sample consisted of peripheral blood. Receptors were obtained from a woman in her forties or fifties with COVID-19, enrolled during active disease. The CDR3 runs from the conserved cysteine through the conserved F or W. A D gene is named only where the DNA matches it firmly. Part of the rows lack a size; the others show once, few, many or a class for expanded clones.

cdr3_aa: CAWRTQNTEAFF
cdr3_nt: TGTGCCTGGAGAACACAGAACACTGAAGCTTTCTTT
clone_size: many
d_call: .
cdr3_length: 12
v_call: TRBV30
j_call: TRBJ1-1

cdr3_aa: CASSEGGTGRETQYF
cdr3_nt: TGTGCCAGCAGTGAAGGCGGGACAGGTCGAGAGACCCAGTACTTC
clone_size: .
d_call: TRBD1
cdr3_length: 15
v_call: TRBV6-1
j_call: TRBJ2-5

cdr3_aa: CASSSWGQFNEKLFF
cdr3_nt: TGTGCCAGCAGCTCCTGGGGACAGTTTAATGAAAAACTGTTTTTT
clone_size: .
d_call: TRBD1
cdr3_length: 15
v_call: TRBV13
j_call: TRBJ1-4

cdr3_aa: CASSLAEKLFF
cdr3_nt: TGTGCCAGCAGCTTGGCTGAAAAACTGTTTTTT
clone_size: .
d_call: .
cdr3_length: 11
v_call: TRBV11-2
j_call: TRBJ1-4

cdr3_aa: CASSVAGFSTDTQYF
cdr3_nt: TGTGCCAGCAGCGTAGCGGGATTTTCCACAGATACGCAGTATTTT
clone_size: .
d_call: .
cdr3_length: 15
v_call: TRBV9
j_call: TRBJ2-3

cdr3_aa: CASSRPLRGVNYGYTF
cdr3_nt: TGTGCCAGTAGTAGGCCGCTGCGAGGAGTTAACTATGGCTACACCTTC
clone_size: .
d_call: .
cdr3_length: 16
v_call: TRBV19
j_call: TRBJ1-2

cdr3_aa: CASSKRGRSSYEQYF
cdr3_nt: TGTGCCAGCAGCAAAAGGGGCAGATCCTCCTACGAGCAGTACTTC
clone_size: .
d_call: .
cdr3_length: 15
v_call: TRBV16
j_call: TRBJ2-7

cdr3_aa: CASRPGLNTEAFF
cdr3_nt: TGCGCCAGCAGACCTGGGCTGAACACTGAAGCTTTCTTT
clone_size: .
d_call: .
cdr3_length: 13
v_call: TRBV5-1
j_call: TRBJ1-1

cdr3_aa: CASRARGNQPQHF
cdr3_nt: TGTGCCAGTAGGGCACGGGGGAATCAGCCCCAGCATTTT
clone_size: .
d_call: .
cdr3_length: 13
v_call: TRBV19
j_call: TRBJ1-5

cdr3_aa: CASSLDGGDGQPQHF
cdr3_nt: TGCGCCAGCAGCTTGGACGGGGGGGACGGTCAGCCCCAGCATTTT
clone_size: .
d_call: .
cdr3_length: 15
v_call: TRBV5-1
j_call: TRBJ1-5

cdr3_aa: CASSLGQGPKNIQYF
cdr3_nt: TGTGCCAGCAGCTTAGGCCAGGGGCCAAAAAACATTCAGTACTTC
clone_size: .
d_call: .
cdr3_length: 15
v_call: TRBV7-6
j_call: TRBJ2-4

cdr3_aa: CASSLGDRTLEKLFF
cdr3_nt: TGTGCCAGCAGCTTAGGAGACAGGACTCTCGAAAAACTGTTTTTT
clone_size: .
d_call: .
cdr3_length: 15
v_call: TRBV7-9
j_call: TRBJ1-4

cdr3_aa: CASRAATRYNEQFF
cdr3_nt: TGTGCCAGCAGGGCCGCGACACGCTACAATGAGCAGTTCTTC
clone_size: .
d_call: .
cdr3_length: 14
v_call: TRBV27
j_call: TRBJ2-1

cdr3_aa: CASSTGRLAGASGEQFF
cdr3_nt: TGTGCCAGCAGCACGGGAAGACTAGCGGGCGCCTCCGGCGAGCAGTTCTTC
clone_size: .
d_call: TRBD2
cdr3_length: 17
v_call: TRBV11-2
j_call: TRBJ2-1

cdr3_aa: CASSEIPQGVTNEKLFF
cdr3_nt: TGTGCCAGCAGTGAGATCCCGCAGGGGGTCACTAATGAAAAACTGTTTTTT
clone_size: .
d_call: TRBD1
cdr3_length: 17
v_call: TRBV2
j_call: TRBJ1-4

cdr3_aa: CASSPSLIWDTKNQPQHF
cdr3_nt: TGCGCCAGCAGCCCATCCCTGATATGGGACACGAAAAATCAGCCCCAGCATTTT
clone_size: .
d_call: .
cdr3_length: 18
v_call: TRBV4-1
j_call: TRBJ1-5

cdr3_aa: CASSPGQMNTEAFF
cdr3_nt: TGTGCCAGCAGCCCGGGACAGATGAACACTGAAGCTTTCTTT
clone_size: .
d_call: TRBD1
cdr3_length: 14
v_call: TRBV2
j_call: TRBJ1-1

cdr3_aa: CASSQRAGDPYEQYF
cdr3_nt: TGCGCCAGCAGCCAAAGGGCGGGAGACCCCTACGAGCAGTACTTC
clone_size: .
d_call: TRBD2
cdr3_length: 15
v_call: TRBV4-1
j_call: TRBJ2-7

cdr3_aa: CASSTLSGTEAFF
cdr3_nt: TGCGCCAGCAGCACCCTATCTGGGACAGAAGCTTTCTTT
clone_size: .
d_call: .
cdr3_length: 13
v_call: TRBV5-1
j_call: TRBJ1-1

cdr3_aa: CASSPQGPDTQYF
cdr3_nt: TGTGCCAGCAGCCCACAGGGTCCAGATACGCAGTATTTT
clone_size: .
d_call: .
cdr3_length: 13
v_call: TRBV13
j_call: TRBJ2-3

cdr3_aa: CAGTTGTYYGYTF
cdr3_nt: TGCGCCGGTACGACAGGGACTTACTATGGCTACACCTTC
clone_size: once
d_call: TRBD1
cdr3_length: 13
v_call: TRBV23-1
j_call: TRBJ1-2

cdr3_aa: CASSQAPPSDEQFF
cdr3_nt: TGCGCCAGCAGCCAAGCTCCACCCTCGGATGAGCAGTTCTTC
clone_size: few
d_call: .
cdr3_length: 14
v_call: TRBV4-1
j_call: TRBJ2-1

cdr3_aa: CASRTGSTEAFF
cdr3_nt: TGTGCCAGCAGGACAGGGTCCACTGAAGCTTTCTTT
clone_size: .
d_call: TRBD1
cdr3_length: 12
v_call: TRBV6-5
j_call: TRBJ1-1

cdr3_aa: CASSLMGGNTEAFF
cdr3_nt: TGTGCCAGCAGCTTAATGGGGGGGAACACTGAAGCTTTCTTT
clone_size: .
d_call: .
cdr3_length: 14
v_call: TRBV7-3
j_call: TRBJ1-1

cdr3_aa: CATSDGTSGWGPDTQYF
cdr3_nt: TGTGCCACCAGTGATGGGACTAGTGGTTGGGGCCCAGATACGCAGTATTTT
clone_size: .
d_call: TRBD2
cdr3_length: 17
v_call: TRBV24-1
j_call: TRBJ2-3

cdr3_aa: CASSMAGGNTEAFF
cdr3_nt: TGTGCCAGTAGTATGGCGGGAGGGAACACTGAAGCTTTCTTT
clone_size: .
d_call: .
cdr3_length: 14
v_call: TRBV19
j_call: TRBJ1-1

cdr3_aa: CATSEPGQGLGDTQYF
cdr3_nt: TGTGCCACCAGTGAACCGGGACAGGGCCTAGGGGATACGCAGTATTTT
clone_size: .
d_call: TRBD1
cdr3_length: 16
v_call: TRBV24-1
j_call: TRBJ2-3

cdr3_aa: CASSLDRTNSPLHF
cdr3_nt: TGTGCCAGCAGCTTAGACAGGACTAATTCACCCCTCCACTTT
clone_size: .
d_call: .
cdr3_length: 14
v_call: TRBV13
j_call: TRBJ1-6